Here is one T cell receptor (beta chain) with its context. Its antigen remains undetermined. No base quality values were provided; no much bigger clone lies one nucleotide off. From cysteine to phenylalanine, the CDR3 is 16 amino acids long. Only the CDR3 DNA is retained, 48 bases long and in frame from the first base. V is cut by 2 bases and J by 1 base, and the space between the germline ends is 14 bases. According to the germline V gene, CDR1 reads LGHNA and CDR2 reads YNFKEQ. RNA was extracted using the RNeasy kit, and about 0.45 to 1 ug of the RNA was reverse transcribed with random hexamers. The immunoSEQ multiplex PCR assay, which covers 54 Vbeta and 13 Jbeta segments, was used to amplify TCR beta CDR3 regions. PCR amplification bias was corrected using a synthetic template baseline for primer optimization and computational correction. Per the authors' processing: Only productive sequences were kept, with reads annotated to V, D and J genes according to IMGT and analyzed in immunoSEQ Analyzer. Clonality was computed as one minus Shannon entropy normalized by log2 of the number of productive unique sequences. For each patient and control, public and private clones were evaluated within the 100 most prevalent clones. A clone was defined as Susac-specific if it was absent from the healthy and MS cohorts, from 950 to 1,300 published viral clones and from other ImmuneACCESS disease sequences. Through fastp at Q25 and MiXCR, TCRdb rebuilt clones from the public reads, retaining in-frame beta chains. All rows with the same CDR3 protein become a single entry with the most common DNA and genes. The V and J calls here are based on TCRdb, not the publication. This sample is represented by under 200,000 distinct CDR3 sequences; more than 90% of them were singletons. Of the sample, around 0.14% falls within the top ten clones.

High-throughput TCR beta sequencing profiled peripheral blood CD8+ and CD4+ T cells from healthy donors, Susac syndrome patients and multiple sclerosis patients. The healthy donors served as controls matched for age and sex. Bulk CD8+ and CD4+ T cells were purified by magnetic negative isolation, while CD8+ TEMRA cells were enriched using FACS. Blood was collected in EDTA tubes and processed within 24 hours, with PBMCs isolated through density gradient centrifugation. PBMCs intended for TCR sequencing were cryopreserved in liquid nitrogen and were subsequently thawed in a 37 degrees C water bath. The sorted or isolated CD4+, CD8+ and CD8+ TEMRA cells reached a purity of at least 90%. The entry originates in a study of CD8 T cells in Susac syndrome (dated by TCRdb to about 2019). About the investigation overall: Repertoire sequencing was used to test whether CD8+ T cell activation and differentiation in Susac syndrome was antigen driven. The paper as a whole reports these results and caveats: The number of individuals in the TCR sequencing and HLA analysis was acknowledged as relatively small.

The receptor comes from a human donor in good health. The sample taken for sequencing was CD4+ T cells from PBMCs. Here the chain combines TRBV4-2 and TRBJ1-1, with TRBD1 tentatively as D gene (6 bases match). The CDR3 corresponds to CASSQPEGQRNTEAFF. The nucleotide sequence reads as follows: TGTGCCAGCAGCCAACCAGAAGGACAGAGGAACACTGAAGCTTTCTTT.